This TCR beta chain was recovered during a study of response to subunit inactivated influenza vaccine. Between the trimmed V and J ends, which lost 6 bases and 0 bases, there was a span of 14 bases. This CDR3 comprises 15 residues. CDR1 and CDR2 (germline): ENHRY, SYGVKD. Via MiXCR, TCRdb re-called the RT-PCR reads, giving one row per CDR3 protein. The sample shows around 790,000 distinct CDR3 sequences, around 20% of them seen only once. The specimen comprised PBMCs from blood, sampled roughly 5 days after vaccination. This receptor was identified in a man aged 50-59 years who received an inactivated influenza vaccine. The rearrangement joins TRBV10-3 to TRBJ1-2; D is unclear. DNA of the CDR3: TGTGCCATCAGCGCCTTAGACGGAGCTAACTATGGCTACACCTTC. Translation gives CAISALDGANYGYTF.